This TCR beta chain was sequenced for a study of blood T cell repertoires in COVID-19. Looking at the study overall: T cells, B-cell-depleted T cells, or PBMCs supplied cDNA or gDNA.

Study processing details: By means of reference gene primer amplification, nucleated cell counts were estimated. Generated by immunoSEQ multiplex PCR, the TCRdb table keeps only in-frame clones and is missing some. V and J calls plus clone size are reproduced from that table; the DNA served to infer D and trimming. The sample gives hundreds of thousands of clones, approximately 90% of which show up once; 3% to 3.5% is in the top ten. With 5 bases clipped from V and 7 bases from J, the junction kept 4 bases outside the gene matches. The CDR3 runs to 13 residues. Germline values: CDR1 LNHNV, CDR2 YYDKDF (reference sequence).

The clonotype comes from a man younger than 30 with active or convalescent COVID-19. Input material: peripheral blood. The V gene is TRBV15, the J gene TRBJ2-4, with 8 bases aligning to TRBD2. The CDR3 reads CATSVAGGNIQYF. The CDR3 bases are TGTGCCACCAGCGTGGCGGGGGGCAACATTCAGTACTTC.